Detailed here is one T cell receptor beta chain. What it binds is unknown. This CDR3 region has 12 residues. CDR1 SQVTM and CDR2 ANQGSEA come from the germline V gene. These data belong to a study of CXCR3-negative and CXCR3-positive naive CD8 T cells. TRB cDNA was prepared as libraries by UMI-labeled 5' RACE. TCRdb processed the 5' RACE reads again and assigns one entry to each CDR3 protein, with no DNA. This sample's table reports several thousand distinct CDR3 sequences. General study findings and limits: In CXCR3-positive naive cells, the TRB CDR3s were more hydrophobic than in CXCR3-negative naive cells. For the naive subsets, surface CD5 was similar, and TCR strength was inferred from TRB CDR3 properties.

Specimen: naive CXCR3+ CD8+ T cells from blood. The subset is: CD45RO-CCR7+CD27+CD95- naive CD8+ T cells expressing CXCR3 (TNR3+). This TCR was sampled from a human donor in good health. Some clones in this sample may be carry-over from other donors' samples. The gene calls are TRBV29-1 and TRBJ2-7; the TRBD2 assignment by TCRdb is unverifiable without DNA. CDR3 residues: CSGTDSPYEQYF.